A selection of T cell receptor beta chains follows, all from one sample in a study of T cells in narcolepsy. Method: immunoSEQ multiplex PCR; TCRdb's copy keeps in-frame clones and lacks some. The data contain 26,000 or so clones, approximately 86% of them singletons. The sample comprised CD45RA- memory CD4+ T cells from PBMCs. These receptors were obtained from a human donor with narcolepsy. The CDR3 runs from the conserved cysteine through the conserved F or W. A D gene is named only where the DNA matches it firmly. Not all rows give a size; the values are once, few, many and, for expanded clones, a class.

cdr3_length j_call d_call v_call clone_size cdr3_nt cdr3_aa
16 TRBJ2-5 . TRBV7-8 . TGTGCCAGCAGCTTAGCAGGACACTTGCGCGGAGAGACCCAGTACTTC CASSLAGHLRGETQYF
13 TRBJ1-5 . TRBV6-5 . TGTGCCAGCAGTGAAGGAAACTTCCAGCCCCAGCATTTT CASSEGNFQPQHF
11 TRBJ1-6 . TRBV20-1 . TGCAGTGCTAGTCCACGCCCACCCCTCCACTTT CSASPRPPLHF
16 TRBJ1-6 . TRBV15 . TGTGCCACCAGCGGGGGTGGCGGGGCCTATAATTCACCCCTCCACTTT CATSGGGGAYNSPLHF
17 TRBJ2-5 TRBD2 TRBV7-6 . TGTGCCAGCAGCTTATCCCCTAGCGGGGTGGACCAAGAGACCCAGTACTTC CASSLSPSGVDQETQYF
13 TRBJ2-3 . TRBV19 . TGTGCCAGTAGTACCCGGCGGGCAGATACGCAGTATTTT CASSTRRADTQYF
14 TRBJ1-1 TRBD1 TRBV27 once TGTGCCAGCAGTTTAGGGACAGGGGGCACTGAAGCTTTCTTT CASSLGTGGTEAFF
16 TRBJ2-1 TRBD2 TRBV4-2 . TGTGCCAGCAGCCAAGATTGGCGGGGGGCCTACAATGAGCAGTTCTTC CASSQDWRGAYNEQFF
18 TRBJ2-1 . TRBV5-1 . TGCGCCAGCAGCTTAAGGGCGCAGGGTCTATTGTCCTACAATGAGCAGTTCTTC CASSLRAQGLLSYNEQFF
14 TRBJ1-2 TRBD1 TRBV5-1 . TGCGCCAGCAGCCGGGACACAGGGGATGATGGCTACACCTTC CASSRDTGDDGYTF
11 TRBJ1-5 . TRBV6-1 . TGTGCCAGCAGTGAACGGCAGCCCCAGCATTTT CASSERQPQHF
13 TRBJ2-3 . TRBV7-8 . TGTGCCAGCAGCTCCAATCTCAGGGATACGCAGTATTTT CASSSNLRDTQYF
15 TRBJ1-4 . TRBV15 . TGTGCCACCAGCAGAGATTTGGGAAAGGGGGAAAAACTGTTTTTT CATSRDLGKGEKLFF
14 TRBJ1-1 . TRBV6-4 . TGTGCCAGCAGTGACTCGGCGGGGGGGAGTGAAGCTTTCTTT CASSDSAGGSEAFF
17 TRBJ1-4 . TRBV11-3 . TGTGCCAGCAGCATCGTACAGGGTATTTTAACTAATGAAAAACTGTTTTTT CASSIVQGILTNEKLFF
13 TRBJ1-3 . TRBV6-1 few TGTGCCAGCAGTGAATCCTCTGGAAACACCATATATTTT CASSESSGNTIYF
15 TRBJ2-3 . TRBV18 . TGTGCCAGCTCACCGACTAGGTCAAATGCAGATACGCAGTATTTT CASSPTRSNADTQYF
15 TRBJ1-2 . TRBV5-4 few TGTGCCAGCAGCTTGGGGTGGTCAGGGAACTATGGCTACACCTTC CASSLGWSGNYGYTF
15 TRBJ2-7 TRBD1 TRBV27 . TGTGCCAGCAGTTTATCGTCACAGGGGGCTCCCGAGCAGTACTTC CASSLSSQGAPEQYF
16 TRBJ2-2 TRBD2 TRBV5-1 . TGCGCCAGCAGCTTGGCTATTGGACTAGTGGCCGGGGAGCTGTTTTTT CASSLAIGLVAGELFF
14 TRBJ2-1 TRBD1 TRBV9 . TGTGCCAGCAGCGTAGGGGGACAGGGAGTTGAGCAGTTCTTC CASSVGGQGVEQFF
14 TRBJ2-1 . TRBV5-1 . TGCGCCAGCAGCTTGGAATACAGCTACAATGAGCAGTTCTTC CASSLEYSYNEQFF
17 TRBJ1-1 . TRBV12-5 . TGTGCTAGTGGTTTGGTAATAGGGAGAGACATGAACACTGAAGCTTTCTTT CASGLVIGRDMNTEAFF
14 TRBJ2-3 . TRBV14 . TGTGCCAGCAGCCAAGTCGGGGCCGGGGATACGCAGTATTTT CASSQVGAGDTQYF
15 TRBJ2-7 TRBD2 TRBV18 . TGTGCCAGCTCACCCCCTAACGGGGGGAGGGACGAGCAGTACTTC CASSPPNGGRDEQYF
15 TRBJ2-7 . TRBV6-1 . TGTGCCAGCAGTGATTTGGGAAGGGGGAACTACGAGCAGTACTTC CASSDLGRGNYEQYF
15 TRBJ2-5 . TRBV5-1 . TGCGCCAGCAGCTTGGGACGGTGGGGGGAGGAGACCCAGTACTTC CASSLGRWGEETQYF
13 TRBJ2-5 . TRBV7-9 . TGTGCCAGCAGCAGCAGAGGGTACGAGACCCAGTACTTC CASSSRGYETQYF
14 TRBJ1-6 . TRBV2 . TGTGCCAGCAGTGAATCCCTGACCCCGTCACCCCTCCACTTT CASSESLTPSPLHF
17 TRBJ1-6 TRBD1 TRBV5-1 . TGCGCCAGCAGCTTCGTTTCAGGGGGCGGTAATAATTCACCCCTCCACTTT CASSFVSGGGNNSPLHF
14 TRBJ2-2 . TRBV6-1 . TGTGCCAGCATCCGAGGGGGGGCCGGCGGGGAGCTGTTTTTT CASIRGGAGGELFF
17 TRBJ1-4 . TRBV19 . TGTGCCAGTAGTAGGGATGCGCCGGGATCTCCTAATGAAAAACTGTTTTTT CASSRDAPGSPNEKLFF
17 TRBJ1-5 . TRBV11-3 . TGTGCCAGCAGCTTAGATGGAACGGGACTTCACAATCAGCCCCAGCATTTT CASSLDGTGLHNQPQHF
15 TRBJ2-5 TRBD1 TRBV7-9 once TGTGCCAGCAGCCCCGGGACAGGTTCACAAGAGACCCAGTACTTC CASSPGTGSQETQYF
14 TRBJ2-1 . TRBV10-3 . TGTGCCATCAGTGTAGAAAAACCCTACAATGAGCAGTTCTTC CAISVEKPYNEQFF
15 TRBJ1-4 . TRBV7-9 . TGTGCCAGCAGCTTAGCAGCACAGCCGAATGAAAAACTGTTTTTT CASSLAAQPNEKLFF
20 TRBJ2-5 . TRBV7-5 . . CVRVPGLAGTGVRFLETQYF
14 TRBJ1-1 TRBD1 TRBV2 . TGTGCCAGCGTAGGGGACAGACTCTACACTGAAGCTTTCTTT CASVGDRLYTEAFF
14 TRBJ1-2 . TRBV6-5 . TGTGCCAGCAGCCGGGGACGGGAGAACTATGGCTACACCTTC CASSRGRENYGYTF
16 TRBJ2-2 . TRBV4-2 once TGTGCCAGCAGCCAGGCGATACAGGCTAACACCGGGGAGCTGTTTTTT CASSQAIQANTGELFF
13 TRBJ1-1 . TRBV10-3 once TGTGCCACCGAGCGGGGAGCAGACACTGAAGCTTTCTTT CATERGADTEAFF
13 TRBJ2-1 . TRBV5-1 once TGCGCCAGCAGCTCACAGGGTTACAATGAGCAGTTCTTC CASSSQGYNEQFF
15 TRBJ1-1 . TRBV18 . TGTGCCAGCTCACTCTCCATGGGGTTGAACACTGAAGCTTTCTTT CASSLSMGLNTEAFF
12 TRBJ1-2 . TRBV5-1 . TGCGCCAGCACTGAGAGGGGCCAAGGCTACACCTTC CASTERGQGYTF
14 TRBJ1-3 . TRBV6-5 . TGTGCCAGCAGTTACAACGGGGAGCGGAACACCATATATTTT CASSYNGERNTIYF